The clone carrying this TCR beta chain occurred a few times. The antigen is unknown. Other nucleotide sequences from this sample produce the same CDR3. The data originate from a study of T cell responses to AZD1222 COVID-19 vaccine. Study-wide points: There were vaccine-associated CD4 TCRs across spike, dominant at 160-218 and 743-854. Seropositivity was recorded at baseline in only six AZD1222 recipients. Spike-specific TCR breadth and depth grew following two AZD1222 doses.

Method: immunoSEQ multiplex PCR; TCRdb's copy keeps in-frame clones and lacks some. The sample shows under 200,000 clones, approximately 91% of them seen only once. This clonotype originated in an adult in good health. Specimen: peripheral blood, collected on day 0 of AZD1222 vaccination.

CDR3 region: CASSPGQGPYEQYF. For the CDR3, the DNA is TGTGCCAGCTCACCGGGACAGGGGCCCTACGAGCAGTACTTC. J is TRBJ2-7 and V is TRBV18; 10 bases align to TRBD1. This CDR3 is 14 amino acids long. The germline V gene has CDR1 KGHSH and CDR2 LQKENI. Losses at the gene ends were 3 bases for V and 2 bases for J; bases not matched to a gene: 1.